The 2 T cell receptor beta chains in this list originate from one sample, sequenced in a study of beta chain features in type 1 diabetes. Reverse transcription of all isolated RNA meant that expressed TCRB transcripts were sequenced. Data came from immunoSEQ multiplex PCR; TCRdb stores just in-frame clones and leaves some out. The sample holds about 140,000 clones, 9.5% to 10% seen once. Sequences were obtained from central memory CD4+ T cells from blood. These receptors came from a woman aged 40 to 49 in good health.

This clone has just a few counts. V gene TRBV2 combines with J gene TRBJ1-6, with 10 bases matching TRBD1. Trimming cost V 1 base and J 9 bases; bases outside gene matches: 0. CDR1 is SNHLY and CDR2 is FYNNEI in the germline V gene. The CDR3 has 14 residues. CDR3 bases: TGTGCCAGCAGTGAAGGGACAGGGGGTTCACCCCTCCACTTT. Translating it yields CASSEGTGGSPLHF. Based on the CDR3 plus reference TRBV2 and TRBJ1-6, the full variable domain is EPEVTQTPSHQVTQMGQEVILRCVPISNHLYFYWYRQILGQKVEFLVSFYNNEISEKSEIFDDQFSVERPDGSNFTLKIRSTKLEDSAMYFCASSEGTGGSPLHFGNGTRLTVT.

The J gene is TRBJ2-7, the V gene TRBV6-1; no reliable D call. CDR1 and CDR2 (germline): MNHNS, SASEGT. The CDR3 spans 13 residues. Trimming stripped 3 bases from V and 2 bases from J, with 8 bases between. Written as DNA, the CDR3 is TGTGCCAGCAGTGATGTCTTTGCCTACGAGCAGTACTTC. It encodes CASSDVFAYEQYF.